This record concerns one T cell receptor beta chain sequence. The sample comes from a study of control samples from healthy donors and cancer patients. The germline V gene encodes CDR1 GTSNPN and CDR2 SVGIG (reference sequence). The CDR3 covers 17 residues. V trimming: 4 bases; J trimming: 2 bases; junction bases outside the gene matches: 12. The protocol was immunoSEQ multiplex PCR, while the TCRdb copy is restricted to in-frame clones and leaves out a portion. In the table there are over 100,000 clones, roughly 92% of which are singletons. The receptor's source is a man younger than 30 in good health. The chain joins TRBV30 to TRBJ2-1; 9 positions agree with TRBD2. The sequenced material came from blood. The CDR3 coding sequence is TGTGCCTGGACCTCCCGGGGGCCTAGCGGGGCCTACAATGAGCAGTTCTTC. This encodes CAWTSRGPSGAYNEQFF.